This TCR beta chain was documented in a study of vaccination and CD4 T cells after COVID-19. Findings and caveats of the study: This study had few convalescent patients and no early post-infection samples.

Cultured CD4+ T cell DNA underwent sequencing with the Oncomine TCR Beta short-read assay. Someone extracted genomic DNA from cultured CD4+ T cells. TCRdb re-analysed the PCR reads in MiXCR, keeping a single row per CDR3 protein. The sample holds around 15,000 distinct CDR3 sequences; around 42% are singletons and the top ten take around 6%. The CDR3 spans 20 residues. There are a few counts of this clonotype. Its antigen is unidentified. Treatment described: 10-day PBMC culture with coronavirus spike peptide pools or control peptides (ViraFEST assay). ViraFEST stimulated the growth of antigen-specific T cells using peptide pools and subsequently profiled their TCRs by sequencing. The authors swapped half the medium for fresh IL-2 medium on days 3 and 7.

The material sequenced was CD4+ T cells from blood, cultured in vitro, taken before SARS-CoV-2 vaccination. This clonotype originated in a human donor who had recovered from COVID-19. The chain carries TRBV21-1 and TRBJ1-6; the table names TRBD1, a call not compared with the DNA. TRBV21-1 is an annotated pseudogene. In nucleotides, the CDR3 is TGTGCCAGCAGCAAAGCGGGGACAGGGGATTACGTCCCCTATAATTCACCCCTCCACTTT. It is translated as CASSKAGTGDYVPYNSPLHF.